This T cell receptor beta chain originates from a study of cytomegalovirus exposure and HLA in healthy donors. Whole-study findings and limits: As a later analysis revealed, the rate of TCR association differed by HLA locus, with DRB1 most and HLA-C fewest. The likely origin of a cluster of highly shared sequence variants was a sequencing artifact. Equally common other TCR beta chains were less clonally expanded than HLA-associated ones, a later analysis found.

There are 15 residues in the CDR3. V lost 4 bases to trimming and J lost 11 bases; unmatched junction nucleotides: 13. From germline, CDR1 is SGHNT and CDR2 YYREEE (reference sequence). The PCR employed 60 Vbeta primers together with 13 Jbeta primers. Assay used: immunoSEQ multiplex PCR; TCRdb lists only in-frame clones, some missing. The sample shows some 150,000 clones, approximately 81% of them seen only once. To note about this clone: Its antigen remains unknown.

Healthy bone marrow donors made up the donor group. The sequenced sample was PBMCs. This TCR was recovered from a woman aged 18 to 35 in good health and CMV-seronegative. The rearrangement uses TRBV5-4 and TRBJ2-1, with 9 bases that match TRBD1. The chain's CDR3 is CASSAPQGAEDKQFF. The CDR3 region has the DNA TGTGCCAGCAGCGCGCCACAGGGGGCAGAGGATAAGCAGTTCTTC.